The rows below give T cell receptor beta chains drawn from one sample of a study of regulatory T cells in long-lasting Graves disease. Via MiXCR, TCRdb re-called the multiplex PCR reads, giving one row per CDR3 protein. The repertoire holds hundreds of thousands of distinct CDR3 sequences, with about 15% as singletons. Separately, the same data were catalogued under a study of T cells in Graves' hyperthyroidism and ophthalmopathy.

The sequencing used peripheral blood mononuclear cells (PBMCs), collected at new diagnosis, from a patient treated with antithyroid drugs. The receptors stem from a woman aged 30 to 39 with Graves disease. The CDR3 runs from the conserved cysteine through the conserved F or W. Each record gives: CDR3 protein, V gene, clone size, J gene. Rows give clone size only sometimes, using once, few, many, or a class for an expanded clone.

CDR3: CASSATRMGGVGEQFF; V: TRBV6-1; size: few; J: TRBJ2-1
CDR3: CAWSVGLEAFF; V: TRBV30; size: NA; J: TRBJ1-1
CDR3: CAAKGTSGRQETQYF; V: TRBV7-9; size: NA; J: TRBJ2-5
CDR3: CSAEIEDTQYF; V: TRBV20-1; size: NA; J: TRBJ2-3
CDR3: CASSQAGGRDEQYF; V: TRBV14; size: NA; J: TRBJ2-7
CDR3: CSFMRSTDTQYF; V: TRBV20-1; size: many; J: TRBJ2-3
CDR3: CASSWTDSNQPQHF; V: TRBV5-5; size: many; J: TRBJ1-5
CDR3: CASRSGGENIQYF; V: TRBV19; size: few; J: TRBJ2-4
CDR3: CASSQDVTVTVSTEAFF; V: TRBV4-1; size: NA; J: TRBJ1-1
CDR3: CASSSGPTLGAFF; V: TRBV2; size: few; J: TRBJ1-1
CDR3: CSVEAGQSSYNEQFF; V: TRBV29-1; size: NA; J: TRBJ2-1
CDR3: CASSYGGVRDEKLFF; V: TRBV6-2/TRBV6-3; size: many; J: TRBJ1-4
CDR3: CASNPGRDRVGNEQFF; V: TRBV6-1; size: NA; J: TRBJ2-1
CDR3: CASSLAGGLAYNEQFF; V: TRBV19; size: NA; J: TRBJ2-1
CDR3: CASSLREGQGTGANVLTF; V: TRBV11-1; size: NA; J: TRBJ2-6
CDR3: CASSIPLSGIPKQFF; V: TRBV19; size: NA; J: TRBJ2-1
CDR3: CASSKALSSYNEQFF; V: TRBV27; size: NA; J: TRBJ2-1
CDR3: CAWMKTHMYGHSPLHF; V: TRBV30; size: NA; J: TRBJ1-6
CDR3: CASSLEALMNTEAFF; V: TRBV5-6; size: few; J: TRBJ1-1
CDR3: CASSSTGDSGNTIYF; V: TRBV19; size: NA; J: TRBJ1-3
CDR3: CASSPSAINQPQHF; V: TRBV18; size: few; J: TRBJ1-5
CDR3: CASSLPGGGGNTIYF; V: TRBV9; size: many; J: TRBJ1-3
CDR3: CSASPLAGVTDTQYF; V: TRBV20-1; size: many; J: TRBJ2-3